This note documents a single TCR beta chain sequence. Its antigen is undetermined. This sample was taken from a study of vaccination effects on CD4 cells after COVID-19. Viral peptide pool expansion of antigen-specific CD4+ T cells preceded sequencing in the ViraFEST assay. Isolation of CD4+ T cells took place after 10 to 11 days of culture. All participants had two doses of either the BNT162b2 or mRNA-1273 vaccine. This CDR3 spans 16 amino acids. Germline V lookup: CDR1 SGHTA, CDR2 FQGNSA. With 5 bases removed from V and 5 bases from J, the gap between germline ends came to 18 bases. Produced via immunoSEQ multiplex PCR; TCRdb's table is partial and in-frame only. The repertoire holds around 30,000 clones, with over 70% as singletons.

This sequence originates from a human donor who received a COVID-19 vaccine. This chain links TRBV7-2 with TRBJ1-4; tentative D call: TRBD1 (6 bases). Here the sequenced sample was CD4+ T cells from PBMCs cultured with HCoV-NL63 spike peptides, taken after COVID-19 vaccination. CDR3 amino acids: CASSLSTGFKNEKLFF. The CDR3 nucleotides are TGTGCCAGCAGCCTGTCAACAGGGTTTAAAAATGAAAAACTGTTTTTT.